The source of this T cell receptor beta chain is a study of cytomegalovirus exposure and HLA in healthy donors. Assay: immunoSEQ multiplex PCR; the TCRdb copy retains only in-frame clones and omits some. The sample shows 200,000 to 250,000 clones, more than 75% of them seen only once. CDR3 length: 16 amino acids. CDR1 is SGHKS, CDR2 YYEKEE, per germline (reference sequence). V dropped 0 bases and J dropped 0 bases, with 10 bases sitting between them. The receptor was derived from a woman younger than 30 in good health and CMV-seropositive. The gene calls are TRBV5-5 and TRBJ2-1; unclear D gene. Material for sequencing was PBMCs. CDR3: CASSLASRSSYNEQFF. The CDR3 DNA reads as TGTGCCAGCAGCTTGGCCAGCCGGAGCTCCTACAATGAGCAGTTCTTC.